This TCR beta chain was documented in a study of blood T cells in healthy people across ages. Study results and limitations: Both higher diversity and more naive CD4+ cells marked long-lived donors when set against aged donors.

As regards this clonotype: Its antigen is undetermined.

A sample-barcoded 5' primer and a J-beta primer mix were used in a second PCR of roughly 7 to 12 cycles. TCRdb ran MiXCR on the 5' RACE reads and lists one entry per CDR3 protein. The data show nearly 800,000 distinct CDR3 sequences, with around 25% seen just once and 3% to 4.5% held by the top ten. PBMCs, at least 6 million per sample, were isolated. This same sample was also part of a study on T cells of mothers and their children.

The sample comprised blood. This receptor was obtained from a boy between 10 and 17 years old in good health.

The DNA of the CDR3 is TGTGCCAGCAGTTACTCGAAGTTTCAGGATTACACCTTC. This sequence encodes CASSYSKFQDYTF. The chain carries TRBV6-5 and TRBJ1-2; D remains unclear. This CDR3 spans 13 amino acids. Trimming shortened V by 0 bases and J by 11 bases, and 13 bases separated the two germline ends. Per germline, CDR1 MNHEY and CDR2 SVGAGI.